Shown below are 6 T cell receptor beta chains from a single sample sequenced in a study of memory CD4+ T cells and cytomegalovirus serostatus (dated by TCRdb to between 2018 and 2020). Library preparation used the immunoSEQ multiplex PCR assay. Held by TCRdb, this immuneACCESS table contains in-frame sequences only and omits some clones. Under half of the omission traces to an unresolved V gene where checked; the cause of the rest is unknown. Present in this sample are 80,000 or so clones, around 82% of which were seen just once. The leading ten clones occupy about 2.5% of the sample. A FACSAria II was used to sort memory CD4+ T cells, defined as single viable CD3+CD4+CD8-CD45RO+ cells. The sample comprised memory CD4+ T cells from blood. These receptors all come from an adult in good health and CMV-seropositive.

The chain has TRBV25-1 and TRBJ2-7; TRBD2 might be the D (7 bases). V was shortened by 1 base and J by 10 bases, with 11 bases between the two germline ends. The CDR3 contains 12 residues. From germline, CDR1 is MGHDK and CDR2 SYGVNS. CDR3 in amino acids: CASSEWGGPQYF. Written as DNA, the CDR3 is TGTGCCAGCAGTGAATGGGGGGGCCCTCAGTACTTC.

The rearrangement joins TRBV28 to TRBJ2-7; D uncertain. The CDR3 runs to 13 residues. V dropped 3 bases and J dropped 2 bases, with 8 bases sitting between them. CDR1 is MDHEN and CDR2 is SYDVKM in the germline V gene. Here the CDR3 reads CASSFPGPYEQYF. CDR3 nucleotide sequence: TGTGCCAGCAGTTTCCCGGGTCCCTACGAGCAGTACTTC. The full variable domain, rest sourced from reference TRBV28 and TRBJ2-7, is DVKVTQSSRYLVKRTGEKVFLECVQDMDHENMFWYRQDPGLGLRLIYFSYDVKMKEKGDIPEGYSVSREKKERFSLILESASTNQTSMYLCASSFPGPYEQYFGPGTRLTVT.

This clone was seen only once. Here the CDR3 reads CARPRTGGKYEQYF. The CDR3 nucleotides read TGTGCCAGACCGAGGACAGGGGGAAAATACGAGCAGTACTTC. The rearrangement joins TRBV19 to TRBJ2-7; 10 nucleotides line up with TRBD1. Germline V gene sequence: CDR1 LNHDA, CDR2 SQIVND (reference sequence). The CDR3 consists of 14 residues. V dropped 9 bases and J dropped 4; count of bases not matched to a gene: 9.

In the case of this clone: The same CDR3 also results from other DNA sequences found in this sample. The gene calls are TRBV9 and TRBJ1-3; no definite D call. Trimming left V 2 bases short and J 0 bases short, with 9 bases between. Germline V CDR1 and CDR2: SGDLS, YYNGEE. This CDR3 is 15 amino acids long. The chain's CDR3 is CASSVTGSSGNTIYF. The CDR3 region has the DNA TGTGCCAGCAGCGTCACGGGGAGCTCTGGAAACACCATATATTTT.

V usage is TRBV10-3 and J usage is TRBJ2-3; a possible D gene is TRBD2 (7 bases). Per germline, CDR1 ENHRY and CDR2 SYGVKD. The CDR3 contains 16 residues. With 0 bases removed from V and 2 bases from J, the gap between germline ends came to 12 bases. The CDR3 DNA follows: TGTGCCATCAGTGAGTCGGGGCGGGGGCCCACAGATACGCAGTATTTT. Amino acids: CAISESGRGPTDTQYF.

The V and J genes are TRBV11-2 and TRBJ2-2; a weak D match, TRBD1 (6 bases). The CDR3 contains 16 residues. V was trimmed by 5 bases and J by 0 bases, leaving 13 bases between them. Germline V gene lookup returns CDR1 SGHAT and CDR2 FQNNGV. In nucleotides, the CDR3 is TGTGCCAGCAGCGCAAGGGGGAGTTCGAACACCGGGGAGCTGTTTTTT. Translating it yields CASSARGSSNTGELFF.